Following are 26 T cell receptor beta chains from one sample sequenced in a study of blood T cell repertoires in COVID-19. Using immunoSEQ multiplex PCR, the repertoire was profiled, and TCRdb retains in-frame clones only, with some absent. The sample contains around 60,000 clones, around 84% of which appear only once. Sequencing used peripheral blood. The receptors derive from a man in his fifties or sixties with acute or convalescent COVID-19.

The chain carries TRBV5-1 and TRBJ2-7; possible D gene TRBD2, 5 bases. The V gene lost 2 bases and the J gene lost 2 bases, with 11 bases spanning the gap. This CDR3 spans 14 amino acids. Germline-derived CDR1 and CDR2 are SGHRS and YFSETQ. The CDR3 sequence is CASSLETGTYEQYF. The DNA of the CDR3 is TGCGCCAGCAGCTTAGAGACGGGAACCTACGAGCAGTACTTC.

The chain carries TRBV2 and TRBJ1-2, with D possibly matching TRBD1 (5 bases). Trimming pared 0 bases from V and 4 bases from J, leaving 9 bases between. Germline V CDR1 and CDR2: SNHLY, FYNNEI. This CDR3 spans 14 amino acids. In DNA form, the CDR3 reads TGTGCCAGCAGTGAAGCGCTAAGGGGCTATGGCTACACCTTC. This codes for CASSEALRGYGYTF.

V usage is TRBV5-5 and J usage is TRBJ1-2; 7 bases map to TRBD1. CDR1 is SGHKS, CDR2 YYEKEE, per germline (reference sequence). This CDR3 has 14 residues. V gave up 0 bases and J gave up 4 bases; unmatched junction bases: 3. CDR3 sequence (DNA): TGTGCCAGCAGCTTGGGGGACAGCTCCTATGGCTACACCTTC. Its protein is CASSLGDSSYGYTF.

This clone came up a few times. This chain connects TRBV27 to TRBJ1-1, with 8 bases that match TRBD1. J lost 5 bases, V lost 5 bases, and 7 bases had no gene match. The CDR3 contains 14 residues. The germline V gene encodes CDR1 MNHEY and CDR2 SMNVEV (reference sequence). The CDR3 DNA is TGTGCCAGCAGTCGCGGACAGGGTGTTACTGAAGCTTTCTTT. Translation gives CASSRGQGVTEAFF.

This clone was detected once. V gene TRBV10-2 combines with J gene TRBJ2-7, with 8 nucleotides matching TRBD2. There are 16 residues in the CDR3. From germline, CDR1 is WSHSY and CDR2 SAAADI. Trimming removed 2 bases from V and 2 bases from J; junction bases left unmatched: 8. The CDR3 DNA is TGCGCCAGCAGTGAGGCGGGCGGGGGGACGCCCTACGAGCAGTACTTC. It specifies CASSEAGGGTPYEQYF.

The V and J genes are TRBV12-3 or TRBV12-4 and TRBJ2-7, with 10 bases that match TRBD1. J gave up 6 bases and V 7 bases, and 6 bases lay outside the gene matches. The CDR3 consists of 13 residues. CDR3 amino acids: CASNPGQGFEQYF. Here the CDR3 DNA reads TGTGCCAGCAACCCGGGACAGGGGTTCGAGCAGTACTTC.

DNA for the CDR3: TGTGCCAGCAGCTCGGGACTAGCGGGGTTCTACGAGCAGTACTTC. This sequence encodes CASSSGLAGFYEQYF. This chain joins TRBV5-4 and TRBJ2-7; 13 bases are shared with TRBD2. Per germline, CDR1 SGHNT and CDR2 YYREEE (reference sequence). The CDR3 is made up of 15 amino acids. The junction had 3 bases not matched to a gene; V was cut back by 3 bases and J by 3 bases. The complete variable domain, with remaining parts taken from reference TRBV5-4 and TRBJ2-7, reads ETGVTQSPTHLIKTRGQQVTLRCSSQSGHNTVSWYQQALGQGPQFIFQYYREEENGRGNFPPRFSGLQFPNYSSELNVNALELDDSALYLCASSSGLAGFYEQYFGPGTRLTVT.

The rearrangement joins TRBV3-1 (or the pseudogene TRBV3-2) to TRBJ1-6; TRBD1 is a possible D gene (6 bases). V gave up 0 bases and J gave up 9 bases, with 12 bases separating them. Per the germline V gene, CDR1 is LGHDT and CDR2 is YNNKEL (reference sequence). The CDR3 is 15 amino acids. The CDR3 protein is CASSQDRGAVSPLHF. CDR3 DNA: TGTGCCAGCAGCCAAGACAGGGGCGCGGTTTCACCCCTCCACTTT.

For the CDR3, the DNA is TGTGCCAGCAGCTTAGTCCGGACTAGCGGGGTTAGCACAGATACGCAGTATTTT. Translating it yields CASSLVRTSGVSTDTQYF. This rearrangement joins TRBV7-8 to TRBJ2-3, with TRBD2 identical over 12 bases. The length of the CDR3 is 18 residues. The J segment lost 0 bases and the V segment lost 1 base, leaving 5 bases of the junction unmatched. Germline CDR1 SGHVS, CDR2 FQNEAQ.

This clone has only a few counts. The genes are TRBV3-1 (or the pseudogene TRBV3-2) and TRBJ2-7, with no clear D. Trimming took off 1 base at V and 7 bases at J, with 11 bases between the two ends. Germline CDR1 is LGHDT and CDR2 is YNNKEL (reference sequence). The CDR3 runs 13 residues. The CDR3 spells CASSQGTAEEQYF. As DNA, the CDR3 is TGTGCCAGCAGCCAAGGTACGGCGGAAGAGCAGTACTTC.

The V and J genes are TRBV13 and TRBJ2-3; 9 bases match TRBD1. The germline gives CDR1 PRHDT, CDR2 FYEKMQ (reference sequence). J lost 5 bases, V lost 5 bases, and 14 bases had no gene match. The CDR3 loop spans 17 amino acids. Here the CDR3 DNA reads TGTGCCAGCAGCGAAAGCCCCTGGGACAGGGTTGGAGATACGCAGTATTTT. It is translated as CASSESPWDRVGDTQYF.

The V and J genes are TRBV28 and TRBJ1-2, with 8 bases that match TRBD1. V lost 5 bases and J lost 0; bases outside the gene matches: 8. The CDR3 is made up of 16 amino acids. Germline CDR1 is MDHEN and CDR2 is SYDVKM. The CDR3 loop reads CASSTSTGGANYGYTF. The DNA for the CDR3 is TGTGCCAGCAGTACTAGCACAGGGGGAGCTAACTATGGCTACACCTTC.

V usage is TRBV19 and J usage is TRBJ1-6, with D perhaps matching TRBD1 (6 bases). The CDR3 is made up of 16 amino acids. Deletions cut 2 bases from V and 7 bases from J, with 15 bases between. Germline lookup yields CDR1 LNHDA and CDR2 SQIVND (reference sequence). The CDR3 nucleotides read TGTGCCAGTAGTATAAGTTCCAACAGGGCCAATTCACCCCTCCACTTT. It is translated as CASSISSNRANSPLHF.

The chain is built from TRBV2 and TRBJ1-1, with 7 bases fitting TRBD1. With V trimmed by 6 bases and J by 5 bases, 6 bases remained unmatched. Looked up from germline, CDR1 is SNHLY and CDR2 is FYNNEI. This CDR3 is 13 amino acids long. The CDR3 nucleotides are TGTGCCAGCAGCCAACAGGGGAGAACTGAAGCTTTCTTT. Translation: CASSQQGRTEAFF.

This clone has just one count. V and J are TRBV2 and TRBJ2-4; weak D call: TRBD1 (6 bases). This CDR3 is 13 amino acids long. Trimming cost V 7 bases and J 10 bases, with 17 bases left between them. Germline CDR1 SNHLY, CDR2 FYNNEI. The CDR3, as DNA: TGTGCCAGCACCCGTAGGGACACTTCAATTCAGTACTTC. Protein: CASTRRDTSIQYF.

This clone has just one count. CDR3 bases: TGCGCCAGCAGCTTTGGTTCGGGTCAGCCCCAGCATTTT. Translated, it gives CASSFGSGQPQHF. This chain links TRBV5-1 with TRBJ1-5, with D unresolved. With 2 bases removed from V and 6 bases from J, the gap between germline ends came to 9 bases. Germline-derived CDR1 and CDR2 are SGHRS and YFSETQ. This CDR3 is 13 amino acids long.

CDR3 sequence reads: CASSLSRDTEAFF. DNA for the CDR3: TGTGCCAGCAGCTTAAGCAGGGACACTGAAGCTTTCTTT. The chain uses TRBV7-3 and TRBJ1-1; maybe TRBD1 (5 bases). Trimming took off 1 base at V and 3 bases at J, with 6 bases between the two ends. CDR3 length equals 13 residues. Germline CDR1 is SGHTA and CDR2 is FQGTGA.

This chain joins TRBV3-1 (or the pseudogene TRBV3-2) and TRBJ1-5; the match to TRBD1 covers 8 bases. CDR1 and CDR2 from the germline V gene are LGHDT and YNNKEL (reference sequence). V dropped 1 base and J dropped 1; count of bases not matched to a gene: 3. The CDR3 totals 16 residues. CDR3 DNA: TGTGCCAGCAGCCAAGGACAGGGGAAAAGCAATCAGCCCCAGCATTTT. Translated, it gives CASSQGQGKSNQPQHF.

In DNA form, the CDR3 reads TGTGCCAGCAGTTCCAGGAATTACTCCAAAAACATTCAGTACTTC. It encodes CASSSRNYSKNIQYF. The chain employs TRBV28 and TRBJ2-4; no clear D. The CDR3 has 15 residues. CDR1 is MDHEN, CDR2 SYDVKM, per germline. V dropped 4 bases and J dropped 2 bases, with 12 bases sitting between them.

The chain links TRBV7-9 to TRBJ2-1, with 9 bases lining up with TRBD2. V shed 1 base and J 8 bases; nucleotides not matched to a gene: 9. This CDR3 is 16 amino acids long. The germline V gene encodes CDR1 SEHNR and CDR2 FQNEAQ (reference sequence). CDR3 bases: TGTGCCAGCAGCTTAGGTCCAGCGGGGGGACGATATGAGCAGTTCTTC. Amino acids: CASSLGPAGGRYEQFF.

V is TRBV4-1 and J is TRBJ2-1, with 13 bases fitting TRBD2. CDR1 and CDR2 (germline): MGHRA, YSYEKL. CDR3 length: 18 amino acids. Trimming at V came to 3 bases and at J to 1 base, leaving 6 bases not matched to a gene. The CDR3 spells CASSQTLAGGISYNEQFF. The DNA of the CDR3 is TGCGCCAGCAGCCAGACACTAGCGGGGGGGATTTCCTACAATGAGCAGTTCTTC.

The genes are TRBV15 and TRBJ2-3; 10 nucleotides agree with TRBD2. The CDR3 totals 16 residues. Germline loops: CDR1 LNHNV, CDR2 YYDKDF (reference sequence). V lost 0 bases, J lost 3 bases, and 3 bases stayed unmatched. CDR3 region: CATSRETSGATDTQYF. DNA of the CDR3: TGTGCCACCAGCAGAGAAACTAGCGGGGCGACAGATACGCAGTATTTT.

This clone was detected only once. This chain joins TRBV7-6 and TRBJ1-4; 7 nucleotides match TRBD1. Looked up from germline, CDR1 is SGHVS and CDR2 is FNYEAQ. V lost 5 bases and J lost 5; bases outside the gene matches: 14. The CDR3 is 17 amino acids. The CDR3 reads CASSPSTPGQPNEKLFF. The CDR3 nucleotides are TGTGCCAGCAGCCCTAGTACGCCGGGACAGCCAAATGAAAAACTGTTTTTT.

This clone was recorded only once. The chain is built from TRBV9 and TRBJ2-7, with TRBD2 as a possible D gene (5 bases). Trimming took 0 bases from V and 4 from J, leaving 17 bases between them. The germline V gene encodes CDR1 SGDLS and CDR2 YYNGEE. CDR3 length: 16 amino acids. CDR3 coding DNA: TGTGCCAGCAGCGTAGCAGCGGACTCGTATAGGTACGAGCAGTACTTC. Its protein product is CASSVAADSYRYEQYF.

CDR3 loop: CASSSPGTENSPLHF. The CDR3 region has the DNA TGTGCCAGCAGCTCCCCCGGGACAGAGAATTCACCCCTCCACTTT. The V call is TRBV5-4, the J call TRBJ1-6, with 7 bases that match TRBD1. The germline V gene has CDR1 SGHNT and CDR2 YYREEE (reference sequence). V trimming: 3 bases; J trimming: 7 bases; junction bases outside the gene matches: 7. CDR3 length: 15 residues.

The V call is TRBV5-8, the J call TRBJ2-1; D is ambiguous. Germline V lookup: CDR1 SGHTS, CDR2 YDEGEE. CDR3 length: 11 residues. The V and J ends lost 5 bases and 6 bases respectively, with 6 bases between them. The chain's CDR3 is CASSFSNEQFF. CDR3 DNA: TGTGCCAGCAGTTTTAGCAATGAGCAGTTCTTC.